This T cell receptor (beta chain) is drawn from a study of Ad26.COV2.S vaccination and SARS-CoV-2 variants. Whole-study context: Participants got Ad26.COV2.S intramuscularly, once or twice 56 days apart.

Study-wide results and limits: It is possible that the TCR breadth and depth analyses underestimated the total T cell responses. Breadth measured for non-spike TCRs was similar across vaccine and placebo recipients.

Looked up from germline, CDR1 is SGHDT and CDR2 is YYEEEE. The ends lost 6 bases at V and 2 bases at J; junction bases unmatched: 10. The CDR3 is 15 residues long. This clone was detected once. Its antigen is unidentified. Using immunoSEQ multiplex PCR, the repertoire was profiled, and TCRdb retains in-frame clones only, with some absent. Among 350,000 to 500,000 clones listed, 75% to 95% were seen once. Treatment indicated: around 19 received Ad26.COV2.S at low or high dose, single or two shots; 5 received placebo; per-sample allocation not given. Collection of samples fell on day 63 after the first vaccine or placebo injection.

The chain couples TRBV5-6 to TRBJ2-7; 8 nucleotides match TRBD2. This TCR was recovered from a person between 18 and 59 years old who received the Ad26.COV2.S COVID-19 vaccine or a placebo. Material: peripheral blood, obtained in a trial of Ad26.COV2.S vaccine versus placebo. The CDR3 region is CASTRGVAGTYEQYF. The CDR3, as DNA: TGTGCCAGCACCCGTGGGGTAGCGGGAACCTACGAGCAGTACTTC.